This T cell receptor beta chain derives from a study of blood T cell repertoires in COVID-19. Two negative PCRs, clearance, or symptom resolution had been documented for recovered Cohort 3 donors. TCRdb's table, derived via immunoSEQ multiplex PCR, lists solely in-frame clones and lacks some. The sample carries 450,000 to 500,000 clones, 75% to 90% recorded once. The clonotype comes from a woman younger than 30 who had recovered from COVID-19. The sample comprised PBMCs or T cells enriched from blood (not recorded which).

The chain's CDR3 is CASSLEGSNQPQHF. CDR3 in DNA: TGTGCCAGCAGCTTAGAGGGGAGCAATCAGCCCCAGCATTTT. The chain joins TRBV7-8 to TRBJ1-5; the D gene is possibly TRBD1 (5 bases). This CDR3 comprises 14 residues. V dropped 1 base and J dropped 1 base, with 5 bases sitting between them. The V gene's germline CDR1 is SGHVS and CDR2 FQNEAQ. Full variable domain (outside the CDR3, taken from reference TRBV7-8 and TRBJ1-5): GAGVSQSPRYKVAKRGQDVALRCDPISGHVSLFWYQQALGQGPEFLTYFQNEAQLDKSGLPSDRFFAERPEGSVSTLKIQRTQQEDSAVYLCASSLEGSNQPQHFGDGTRLSIL.